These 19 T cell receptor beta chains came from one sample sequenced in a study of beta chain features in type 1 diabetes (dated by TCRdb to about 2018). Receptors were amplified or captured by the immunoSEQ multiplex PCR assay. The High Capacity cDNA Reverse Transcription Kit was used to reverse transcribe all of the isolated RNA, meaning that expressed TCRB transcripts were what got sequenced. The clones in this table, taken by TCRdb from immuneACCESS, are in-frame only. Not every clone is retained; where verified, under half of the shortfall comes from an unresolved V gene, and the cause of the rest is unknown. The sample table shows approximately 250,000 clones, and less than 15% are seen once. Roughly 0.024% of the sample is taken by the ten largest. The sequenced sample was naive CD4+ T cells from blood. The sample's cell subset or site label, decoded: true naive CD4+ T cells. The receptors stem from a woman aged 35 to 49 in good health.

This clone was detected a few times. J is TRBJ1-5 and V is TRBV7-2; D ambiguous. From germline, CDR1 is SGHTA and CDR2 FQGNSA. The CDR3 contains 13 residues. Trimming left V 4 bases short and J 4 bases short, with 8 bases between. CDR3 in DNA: TGTGCCAGCAGCTGGGTGGAGAATCAGCCCCAGCATTTT. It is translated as CASSWVENQPQHF.

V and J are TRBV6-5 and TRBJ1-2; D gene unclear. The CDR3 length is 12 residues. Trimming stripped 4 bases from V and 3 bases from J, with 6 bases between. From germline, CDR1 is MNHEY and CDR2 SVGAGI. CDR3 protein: CASSFRDYGYTF. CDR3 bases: TGTGCCAGCAGTTTCCGGGACTATGGCTACACCTTC.

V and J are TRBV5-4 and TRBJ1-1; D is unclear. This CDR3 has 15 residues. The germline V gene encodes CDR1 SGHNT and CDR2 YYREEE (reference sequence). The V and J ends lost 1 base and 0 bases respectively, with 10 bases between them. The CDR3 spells CASSLPGGLNTEAFF. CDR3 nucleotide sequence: TGTGCCAGCAGCTTGCCCGGAGGACTGAACACTGAAGCTTTCTTT. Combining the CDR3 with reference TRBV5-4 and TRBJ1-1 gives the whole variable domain ETGVTQSPTHLIKTRGQQVTLRCSSQSGHNTVSWYQQALGQGPQFIFQYYREEENGRGNFPPRFSGLQFPNYSSELNVNALELDDSALYLCASSLPGGLNTEAFFGQGTRLTVV.

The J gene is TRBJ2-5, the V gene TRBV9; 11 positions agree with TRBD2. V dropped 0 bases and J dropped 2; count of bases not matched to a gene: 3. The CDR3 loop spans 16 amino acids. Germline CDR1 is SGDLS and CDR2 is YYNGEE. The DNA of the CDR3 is TGTGCCAGCAGCGTAGGACTAGCGGGGAAACAAGAGACCCAGTACTTC. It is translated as CASSVGLAGKQETQYF.

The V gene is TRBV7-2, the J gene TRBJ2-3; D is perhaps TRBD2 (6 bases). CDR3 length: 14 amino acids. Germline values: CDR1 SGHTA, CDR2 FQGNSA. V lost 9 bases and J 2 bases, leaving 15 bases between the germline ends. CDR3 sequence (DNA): TGTGCCAGTTTTCTAGCGAAGTACACAGATACGCAGTATTTT. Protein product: CASFLAKYTDTQYF.

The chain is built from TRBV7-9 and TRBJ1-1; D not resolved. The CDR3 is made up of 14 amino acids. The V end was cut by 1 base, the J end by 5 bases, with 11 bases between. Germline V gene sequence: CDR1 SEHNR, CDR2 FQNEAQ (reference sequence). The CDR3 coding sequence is TGTGCCAGCAGCTTAGGTGGGCAAGAGACTGAAGCTTTCTTT. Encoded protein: CASSLGGQETEAFF.

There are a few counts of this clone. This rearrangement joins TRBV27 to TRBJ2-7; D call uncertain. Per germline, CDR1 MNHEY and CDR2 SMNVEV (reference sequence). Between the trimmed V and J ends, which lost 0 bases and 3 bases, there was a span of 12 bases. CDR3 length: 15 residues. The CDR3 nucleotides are TGTGCCAGCAGTTTATCTTCTCACGCGGACTACGAGCAGTACTTC. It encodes CASSLSSHADYEQYF.

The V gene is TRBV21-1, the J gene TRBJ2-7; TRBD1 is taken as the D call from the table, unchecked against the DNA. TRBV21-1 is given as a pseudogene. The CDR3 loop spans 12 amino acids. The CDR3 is CASSTGFDEQYF. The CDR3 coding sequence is TGTGCCAGCAGCACAGGTTTCGACGAGCAGTACTTC.

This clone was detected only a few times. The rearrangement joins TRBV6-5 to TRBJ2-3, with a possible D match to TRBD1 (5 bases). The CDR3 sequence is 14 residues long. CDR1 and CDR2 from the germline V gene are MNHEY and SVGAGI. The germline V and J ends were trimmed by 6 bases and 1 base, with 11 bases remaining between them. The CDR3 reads CASRTGPRTDTQYF. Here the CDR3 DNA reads TGTGCCAGCAGAACAGGACCCCGCACAGATACGCAGTATTTT.

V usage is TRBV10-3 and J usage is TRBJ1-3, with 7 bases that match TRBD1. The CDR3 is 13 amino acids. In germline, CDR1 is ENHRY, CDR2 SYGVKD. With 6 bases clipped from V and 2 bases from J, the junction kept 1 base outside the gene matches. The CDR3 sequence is CAIRGQAGNTIYF. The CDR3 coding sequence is TGTGCCATCAGAGGACAGGCTGGAAACACCATATATTTT.

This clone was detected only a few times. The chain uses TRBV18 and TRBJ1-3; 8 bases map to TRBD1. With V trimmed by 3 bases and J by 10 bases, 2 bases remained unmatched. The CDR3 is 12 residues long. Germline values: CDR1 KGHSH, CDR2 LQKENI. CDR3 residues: CASSPDRETIYF. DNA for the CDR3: TGTGCCAGCTCACCGGACAGGGAGACCATATATTTT. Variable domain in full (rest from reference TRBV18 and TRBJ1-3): NAGVMQNPRHLVRRRGQEARLRCSPMKGHSHVYWYRQLPEEGLKFMVYLQKENIIDESGMPKERFSAEFPKEGPSILRIQQVVRGDSAAYFCASSPDRETIYFGEGSWLTVV.

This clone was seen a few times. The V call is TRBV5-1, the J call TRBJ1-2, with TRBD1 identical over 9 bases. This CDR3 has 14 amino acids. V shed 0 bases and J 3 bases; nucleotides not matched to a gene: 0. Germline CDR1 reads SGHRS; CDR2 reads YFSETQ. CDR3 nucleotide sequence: TGCGCCAGCAGCTTGGGACAGGGGGACTATGGCTACACCTTC. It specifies CASSLGQGDYGYTF.

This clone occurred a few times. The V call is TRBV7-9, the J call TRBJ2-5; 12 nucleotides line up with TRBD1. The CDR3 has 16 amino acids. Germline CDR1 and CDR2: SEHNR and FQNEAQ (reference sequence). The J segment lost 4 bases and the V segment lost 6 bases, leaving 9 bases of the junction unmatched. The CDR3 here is CASSWRGQGAVETQYF. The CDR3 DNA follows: TGTGCCAGCAGTTGGAGGGGACAGGGGGCCGTAGAGACCCAGTACTTC.

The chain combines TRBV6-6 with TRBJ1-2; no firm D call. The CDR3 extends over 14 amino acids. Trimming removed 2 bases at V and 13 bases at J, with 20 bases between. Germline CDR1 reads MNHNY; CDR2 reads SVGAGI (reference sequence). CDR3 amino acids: CASSYTSGKVAGTF. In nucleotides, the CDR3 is TGTGCCAGCAGTTACACCTCCGGTAAAGTAGCTGGCACCTTC.

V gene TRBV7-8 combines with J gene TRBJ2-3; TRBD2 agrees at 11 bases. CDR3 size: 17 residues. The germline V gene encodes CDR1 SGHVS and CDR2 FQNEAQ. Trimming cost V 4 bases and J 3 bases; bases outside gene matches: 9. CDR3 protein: CASSSLGLADITDTQYF. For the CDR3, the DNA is TGTGCCAGCAGCTCCCTGGGACTAGCGGACATAACAGATACGCAGTATTTT.

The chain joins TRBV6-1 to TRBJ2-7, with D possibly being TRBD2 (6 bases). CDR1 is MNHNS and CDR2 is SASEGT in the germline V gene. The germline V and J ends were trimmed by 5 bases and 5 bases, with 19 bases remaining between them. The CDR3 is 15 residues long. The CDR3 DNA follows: TGTGCCAGCAGTCCGCGGACTACCCAGAGTGACGAGCAGTACTTC. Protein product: CASSPRTTQSDEQYF.

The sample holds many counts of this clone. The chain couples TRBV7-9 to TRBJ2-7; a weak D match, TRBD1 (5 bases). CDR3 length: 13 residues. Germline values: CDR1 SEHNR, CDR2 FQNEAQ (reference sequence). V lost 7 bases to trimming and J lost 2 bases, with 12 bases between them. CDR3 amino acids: CASTQQDTYEQYF. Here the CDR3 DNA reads TGTGCCAGCACCCAACAGGATACCTACGAGCAGTACTTC.

CDR3 nucleotides: TGTGCCAGCACTGACCCGGGGGGGCTCTTCGGCTACACCTTC. Translation: CASTDPGGLFGYTF. The J gene is TRBJ1-2, the V gene TRBV6-5, with D possibly being TRBD1 (6 bases). Trimming pared 7 bases from V and 8 bases from J, leaving 20 bases between. The CDR3 runs 14 residues. CDR1 and CDR2 (germline): MNHEY, SVGAGI.

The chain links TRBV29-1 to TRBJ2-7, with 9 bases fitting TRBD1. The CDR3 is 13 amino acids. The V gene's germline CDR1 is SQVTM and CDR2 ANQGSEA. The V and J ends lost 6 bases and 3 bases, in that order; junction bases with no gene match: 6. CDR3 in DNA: TGCAGCGTCAAGGACAGGGGCAGCTACGAGCAGTACTTC. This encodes CSVKDRGSYEQYF.